Below, one T cell receptor (beta chain) is given with its context. What it recognizes is unknown. This CDR3 is 16 amino acids long. Germline loops: CDR1 SGHTA, CDR2 FQGNSA. The V segment lost 3 bases and the J segment 5 bases; nucleotides outside the gene matches: 7. This entry is derived from a study of shared clonotypes between healthy human individuals. General study findings and limits: The researchers took only blood, and tissue repertoires probably look different. Clonotype sharing among the donors was expected to vary with sequencing depth.

Deep-level assay runs were performed. Per the authors' pipeline: In the immunoSEQ data, sequences were junction-only and lacked quality scores, so filtering differed. Using immunoSEQ multiplex PCR, the repertoire was profiled, and TCRdb retains in-frame clones only, with some absent. From that table come the V and J calls and clone size; the DNA was used to work out D and trimming. Altogether fewer than 550,000 clones are present, 75% to 80% being singletons, with the ten largest covering about an eighth. Sequencing was performed on PBMCs. The rearrangement joins TRBV7-2 to TRBJ2-5; 12 bases are shared with TRBD1. The clonotype comes from a woman aged 40 to 50 in good health. Some clones in this sample may be carry-over from other donors' samples. The CDR3 protein is CASSLGQGAFSETQYF. The CDR3 DNA follows: TGTGCCAGCAGCTTGGGACAGGGGGCGTTCTCGGAGACCCAGTACTTC.